The 30 T cell receptor beta chains listed next were all sequenced from one sample in a study of T cell repertoires in cytomegalovirus infection. TCRdb re-called the reads with MiXCR, one entry per CDR3 protein. The table includes more than 85,000 distinct CDR3 sequences, approximately 15% detected once. Sequenced input: PBMCs. The receptors derive from a human donor in good health (CMV status not recorded). Some clones in this sample may be carry-over from other donors' samples.

This chain links TRBV20-1 with TRBJ2-5; 7 bases match TRBD2. The junction had 10 bases not matched to a gene; V was cut back by 5 bases and J by 4 bases. This CDR3 contains 14 residues. Germline CDR1 DFQATT, CDR2 SNEGSKA (reference sequence). CDR3 sequence (DNA): TGCAGTGCTTCTTTGGCGGGGGTAGGAGAGACCCAGTACTTC. Residues: CSASLAGVGETQYF.

This clonotype was observed at least ten times. The V call is TRBV5-1, the J call TRBJ1-2, with D unclear. There are 13 residues in the CDR3. Trimming removed 4 bases from V and 6 bases from J, with 13 bases in between. Germline V gene lookup returns CDR1 SGHRS and CDR2 YFSETQ. DNA of the CDR3: TGCGCCAGCAGCCCGTTTGGCGCCGATGGCTACACCTTC. It encodes CASSPFGADGYTF.

Many counts were recorded for this clonotype. V is TRBV7-8 and J is TRBJ1-2; D gene uncertain. The germline V gene has CDR1 SGHVS and CDR2 FQNEAQ. V was shortened by 1 base and J by 8 bases, with 11 bases between the two germline ends. CDR3 length: 13 residues. Here the CDR3 DNA reads TGTGCCAGCAGCTTAGTGCGGGCCGGCGGCTACACCTTC. This codes for CASSLVRAGGYTF.

This clonotype was picked up many times. The CDR3 sequence: CASSLVHGGPDTQYF. The CDR3 bases are TGTGCCAGCAGCTTAGTACACGGGGGGCCAGATACGCAGTATTTT. The chain employs TRBV11-2 and TRBJ2-3; D may be TRBD2 (7 bases). The CDR3 consists of 15 residues. Germline CDR1 reads SGHAT; CDR2 reads FQNNGV. V was pared by 1 base and J by 4 bases, with 12 bases between.

The genes are TRBV2 and TRBJ1-5; 8 bases align to TRBD1. The V segment lost 6 bases and the J segment 2 bases; nucleotides outside the gene matches: 6. Germline assignment: CDR1 SNHLY and CDR2 FYNNEI. The CDR3 is made up of 15 amino acids. This chain's CDR3 is CASSSTGVGNQPQHF. DNA of the CDR3: TGTGCCAGCAGCTCGACAGGGGTGGGCAATCAGCCCCAGCATTTT.

The CDR3 spells CASSDTVGSGNTIYF. In nucleotides, the CDR3 is TGTGCCAGCAGTGATACAGTGGGCTCTGGAAACACCATATATTTT. The rearrangement uses TRBV6-6 and TRBJ1-3; D unresolved. The CDR3 consists of 15 residues. Germline CDR1 MNHNY, CDR2 SVGAGI (reference sequence). V was trimmed by 5 bases and J by 0 bases, leaving 11 bases between them.

This clonotype was counted ten times or more. The V call is TRBV12-3 or TRBV12-4, the J call TRBJ1-5; no reliable D call. The CDR3 is 12 residues long. The V gene lost 3 bases and the J gene lost 12 bases, with 12 bases spanning the gap. The CDR3 is CASSLSSNYQHF. In DNA, the CDR3 is TGTGCCAGCAGTTTGTCGAGTAACTACCAGCATTTT.

There are many counts of this clonotype. The rearrangement uses TRBV11-1 and TRBJ2-1, with D unclear. From germline, CDR1 is SGHAT and CDR2 FQDESV (reference sequence). The CDR3 runs to 12 residues. The V and J ends lost 8 bases and 4 bases respectively, with 9 bases between them. CDR3 sequence: CASSRTYNEQFF. The CDR3 DNA sequence: TGTGCCAGCTCCCGGACGTACAATGAGCAGTTCTTC. The complete variable domain, with remaining parts taken from reference TRBV11-1 and TRBJ2-1, reads EAEVAQSPRYKITEKSQAVAFWCDPISGHATLYWYRQILGQGPELLVQFQDESVVDDSQLPKDRFSAERLKGVDSTLKIQPAELGDSAMYLCASSRTYNEQFFGPGTRLTVL.

This clonotype came up many times. This chain uses TRBV28 with TRBJ1-1; D is perhaps TRBD1 (5 bases). V lost 6 bases and J 3 bases, leaving 20 bases between the germline ends. Germline V gene data show CDR1 as MDHEN and CDR2 as SYDVKM. The length of the CDR3 is 16 residues. This CDR3 reads CASSKGVRRLYTEAFF. As DNA, the CDR3 is TGTGCCAGCAGCAAAGGGGTGCGGCGGCTTTACACTGAAGCTTTCTTT.

This clonotype has at least ten counts. The chain recombines TRBV7-9 with TRBJ1-1; TRBD1 is a possible D gene (5 bases). The V gene's germline CDR1 is SEHNR and CDR2 FQNEAQ (reference sequence). V shed 1 base and J shed 1 base, with 10 bases lying between them. The length of the CDR3 is 15 residues. The CDR3 region is CASSLGMGPNTEAFF. The CDR3 DNA reads as TGTGCCAGCAGCTTAGGGATGGGGCCGAACACTGAAGCTTTCTTT.

This clonotype was counted at least ten times. CDR3 sequence reads: CASSLGRTNQPQHF. In nucleotides, the CDR3 is TGTGCCAGCAGCTTAGGACGGACCAATCAGCCCCAGCATTTT. This chain joins TRBV7-9 and TRBJ1-5; D is uncertain. The germline CDR1 and CDR2 sequences are SEHNR and FQNEAQ (reference sequence). Trimming shortened V by 1 base and J by 3 bases, and 7 bases separated the two germline ends. This CDR3 has 14 amino acids.

This clonotype came up many times. This chain connects TRBV14 to TRBJ1-2; the D gene is possibly TRBD1 (5 bases). Trimming took off 4 bases at V and 2 bases at J, with 8 bases between the two ends. CDR1 SGHDN and CDR2 FVKESK come from the germline V gene. This CDR3 spans 13 amino acids. For the CDR3, the DNA is TGTGCCAGCAGCCGGGGACGGAACTATGGCTACACCTTC. This sequence encodes CASSRGRNYGYTF.

The sample holds many counts of this clonotype. This chain connects TRBV7-2 to TRBJ1-1; a weak D match, TRBD1 (5 bases). This CDR3 contains 14 residues. Looked up from germline, CDR1 is SGHTA and CDR2 is FQGNSA. V shed 7 bases and J shed 0 bases, with 12 bases lying between them. CDR3: CASNKGLMNTEAFF. CDR3 DNA sequence: TGTGCCAGCAACAAGGGGCTCATGAACACTGAAGCTTTCTTT.

This clonotype has a handful of counts. The CDR3 loop is CASSPGRGEGSPLHF. CDR3 coding DNA: TGTGCCAGCAGCCCAGGGAGGGGCGAGGGATCACCCCTCCACTTT. V and J are TRBV7-4 and TRBJ1-6; tentative D call: TRBD1 (5 bases). The germline gives CDR1 SGHVT, CDR2 SQSDAQ. The CDR3 is made up of 15 amino acids. Trimming stripped 5 bases from V and 10 bases from J, with 18 bases between.

In its sample, this clonotype was seen many times. The CDR3: CASSPGGNQPQHF. The CDR3 coding sequence is TGCGCCAGCAGCCCAGGGGGCAATCAGCCCCAGCATTTT. The chain is built from TRBV4-1 and TRBJ1-5; possibly TRBD1 for D (6 bases). Per the germline V gene, CDR1 is MGHRA and CDR2 is YSYEKL. V was clipped by 4 bases and J by 2 bases, with 6 bases between them. The CDR3 has 13 amino acids.

This clonotype has more than one count but fewer than ten. The chain is built from TRBV28 and TRBJ2-2, with 8 bases aligning to TRBD2. CDR3 length equals 15 residues. J lost 1 base, V lost 7 bases, and 5 bases had no gene match. CDR1 MDHEN and CDR2 SYDVKM come from the germline V gene. This chain's CDR3 is CASKSGGENTGELFF. Written as DNA, the CDR3 is TGTGCCAGCAAGAGCGGGGGAGAGAACACCGGGGAGCTGTTTTTT. Using reference TRBV28 and TRBJ2-2 for the parts outside the CDR3, the full variable domain is DVKVTQSSRYLVKRTGEKVFLECVQDMDHENMFWYRQDPGLGLRLIYFSYDVKMKEKGDIPEGYSVSREKKERFSLILESASTNQTSMYLCASKSGGENTGELFFGEGSRLTVL.

This clonotype was seen many times. J is TRBJ2-1 and V is TRBV7-2; 10 bases line up with TRBD2. The V segment lost 5 bases and the J segment 8 bases; nucleotides outside the gene matches: 9. This CDR3 contains 15 residues. CDR1 is SGHTA, CDR2 FQGNSA, per germline. The CDR3 here is CASSPSGGAGDEQFF. DNA for the CDR3: TGTGCCAGCAGCCCTAGCGGGGGAGCCGGCGATGAGCAGTTCTTC. The full variable domain, its missing parts supplied by reference TRBV7-2 and TRBJ2-1, is GAGVSQSPSNKVTEKGKDVELRCDPISGHTALYWYRQSLGQGLEFLIYFQGNSAPDKSGLPSDRFSAERTGGSVSTLTIQRTQQEDSAVYLCASSPSGGAGDEQFFGPGTRLTVL.

This clonotype was counted many times. CDR3 DNA sequence: TGTGCCAGCAGCTCTCGGACGAGGACCGGGGAGCTGTTTTTT. Protein: CASSSRTRTGELFF. This chain links TRBV7-2 with TRBJ2-2; D remains unclear. The CDR3 consists of 14 residues. CDR1 is SGHTA, CDR2 FQGNSA, per germline. The V end lost 4 bases, the J end lost 5 bases, and 11 bases lay between the germline ends.

This clonotype was counted a few times. The chain recombines TRBV20-1 with TRBJ2-5; TRBD2 aligns across 11 bases. V shed 5 bases, J shed 5 bases, and the junction held 7 bases outside the gene matches. The CDR3 totals 14 residues. Germline-derived CDR1 and CDR2 are DFQATT and SNEGSKA (reference sequence). The CDR3 spells CSAWGSGGAETQYF. Written as DNA, the CDR3 is TGCAGTGCTTGGGGTAGCGGGGGGGCCGAGACCCAGTACTTC.

This chain joins TRBV7-9 and TRBJ1-2; D perhaps matches TRBD1 (5 bases). CDR1 and CDR2 (germline): SEHNR, FQNEAQ (reference sequence). This CDR3 is built from 14 residues. Trimming shortened V by 6 bases and J by 0 bases, and 11 bases separated the two germline ends. The CDR3 protein is CASSVAGTNYGYTF. The DNA for the CDR3 is TGTGCCAGCAGTGTGGCAGGGACTAACTATGGCTACACCTTC.

This clonotype has just a few counts. The gene calls are TRBV29-1 and TRBJ1-1, with D maybe TRBD1 (6 bases). Deletions cut 7 bases from V and 2 bases from J, with 14 bases between. The CDR3 covers 13 residues. Per the germline V gene, CDR1 is SQVTM and CDR2 is ANQGSEA. CDR3 DNA sequence: TGCAGCGCCGCGGACAGTCTTAACACTGAAGCTTTCTTT. Encoded protein: CSAADSLNTEAFF.

This clonotype came up a few times. The chain uses TRBV7-9 and TRBJ1-2, with TRBD1 matching 7 bases. Trimming at V came to 2 bases and at J to 8 bases, leaving 5 bases not matched to a gene. Per the germline V gene, CDR1 is SEHNR and CDR2 is FQNEAQ (reference sequence). This CDR3 comprises 13 residues. The CDR3 DNA follows: TGTGCCAGCAGCTTACAGGGGGGCCGGGGCTACACCTTC. It translates to CASSLQGGRGYTF.

The chain has TRBV20-1 and TRBJ2-7, with D possibly being TRBD1 or TRBD2 (6 bases each). Germline-derived CDR1 and CDR2 are DFQATT and SNEGSKA (reference sequence). The ends were cut back, 1 base at V and 3 bases at J, with 16 bases in the middle. The CDR3 spans 15 residues. For the CDR3, the DNA is TGCAGTGCTAGAGGACTAGGACAGCAAAACTACGAGCAGTACTTC. This encodes CSARGLGQQNYEQYF.

There are many counts of this clonotype. The chain recombines TRBV7-6 with TRBJ2-5; TRBD1 matches 7 bases. Germline V gene lookup returns CDR1 SGHVS and CDR2 FNYEAQ. The ends lost 6 bases at V and 4 bases at J; junction bases unmatched: 17. This CDR3 has 17 amino acids. CDR3 nucleotides: TGTGCCAGCAGTACTTACGCCCGACAGGGATCGGGAGAGACCCAGTACTTC. Translated, it gives CASSTYARQGSGETQYF.

This clonotype was picked up many times. The chain combines TRBV29-1 with TRBJ2-2, with D tentatively TRBD2 (5 bases). CDR1 and CDR2 from the germline V gene are SQVTM and ANQGSEA. This CDR3 is 14 amino acids long. The CDR3 coding sequence is TGCAGAGTCCCGTGGGAGTTAAACACCGGGGAGCTGTTTTTT. It encodes CRVPWELNTGELFF.

This chain links TRBV6-6 with TRBJ2-2; TRBD1 agrees at 11 bases. This CDR3 spans 18 amino acids. The J segment lost 4 bases and the V segment lost 2 bases, leaving 9 bases of the junction unmatched. The germline CDR1 and CDR2 sequences are MNHNY and SVGAGI (reference sequence). The CDR3 is CASSYPTGQGGGTGELFF. Written as DNA, the CDR3 is TGTGCCAGCAGTTACCCCACGGGACAGGGGGGAGGCACCGGGGAGCTGTTTTTT.

The V call is TRBV20-1, the J call TRBJ2-1; tentative D call: TRBD2 (6 bases). This CDR3 has 15 residues. Trimming removed 5 bases from V and 4 bases from J, with 18 bases in between. In germline, CDR1 is DFQATT, CDR2 SNEGSKA (reference sequence). The CDR3 is CSAAPSGTSYNEQFF. CDR3 bases: TGCAGTGCTGCTCCCTCCGGGACTTCTTACAATGAGCAGTTCTTC.

Regarding this clonotype: Just one base apart from a much larger clone, this may be a read error. The V and J genes are TRBV12-3 or TRBV12-4 and TRBJ1-2; 7 bases fit TRBD1. The J segment lost 7 bases and the V segment lost 10 bases, leaving 6 bases of the junction unmatched. CDR3 length equals 11 residues. DNA for the CDR3: TGTGCCACGACAGGGCGGAGTGGCTACACCTTC. It specifies CATTGRSGYTF.

This clonotype qualifies as medium-sized. The V and J genes are TRBV7-6 and TRBJ1-4; 7 positions agree with TRBD1. This CDR3 has 14 residues. Losses at the gene ends were 4 bases for V and 5 bases for J; bases not matched to a gene: 4. CDR1 and CDR2 from the germline V gene are SGHVS and FNYEAQ. The CDR3 DNA reads TGTGCCAGCAGCTCCGGGACAGAAAATGAAAAACTGTTTTTT. Translation gives CASSSGTENEKLFF. Complete variable domain (other parts from reference TRBV7-6 and TRBJ1-4): GAGVSQSPRYKVTKRGQDVALRCDPISGHVSLYWYRQALGQGPEFLTYFNYEAQQDKSGLPNDRFSAERPEGSISTLTIQRTEQRDSAMYRCASSSGTENEKLFFGSGTQLSVL.

The table lists this clonotype with many counts. The rearrangement joins TRBV7-2 to TRBJ2-5; D is possibly TRBD2 (7 bases). V gave up 3 bases and J gave up 3 bases, with 14 bases separating them. This CDR3 region has 15 residues. The germline gives CDR1 SGHTA, CDR2 FQGNSA. The CDR3 nucleotides read TGTGCCAGCAGCTTCTTGGGGGGGCCGGAAGAGACCCAGTACTTC. This encodes CASSFLGGPEETQYF. Full variable domain (missing parts from reference TRBV7-2 and TRBJ2-5): GAGVSQSPSNKVTEKGKDVELRCDPISGHTALYWYRQSLGQGLEFLIYFQGNSAPDKSGLPSDRFSAERTGGSVSTLTIQRTQQEDSAVYLCASSFLGGPEETQYFGPGTRLLVL.